What follows describes a single T cell receptor beta chain. The antigen is unknown. TCRdb redid the calling of the 5' RACE reads with MiXCR, one entry per CDR3 protein. Found here are about 82,000 distinct CDR3 sequences, around 15% of them singletons; the top ten hold approximately 40%. The V gene end was trimmed by 4 bases and the J gene end by 5 bases; junction bases not matched to a gene: 5. The CDR3 totals 15 residues. Germline V gene lookup returns CDR1 SGHTA and CDR2 FQGTGA. This specimen belongs to a study of T-cell memory formation after mild COVID-19. General study points: SARS-CoV-2 specificity of second-wave clones peaking day 37 was unconfirmed.

This receptor was obtained from a man between 18 and 35 years old who had mild COVID-19 (a few samples of this study predate the infection). Cell type and time point are not known. The rearrangement joins TRBV7-3 to TRBJ2-3; 11 nucleotides match TRBD1. The sequencing input was PBMCs or a T cell subset sorted from them (not recorded which). The CDR3 sequence: CASSSGQGAKDTQYF. DNA of the CDR3: TGTGCCAGCAGCTCCGGACAGGGGGCAAAAGATACGCAGTATTTT.